The present T cell receptor beta chain was sequenced within a study of neurological immune-mediated disorders (dated by TCRdb to between 2018 and 2020). Looking at the study overall: Peripheral blood TCR-beta repertoires from HTLV-I-associated myelopathy (HAM/TSP) patients, multiple sclerosis patients and healthy controls were compared by UMI-based sequencing. Of the roughly 68 subjects in the cohort, about 14 were HAM/TSP patients, about 35 were multiple sclerosis patients, and some 20 were healthy controls. Longitudinal HAM/TSP and healthy donors were sampled at 3 time-points each (about 3-40 month intervals). Alongside PBMC samples, the set of about 100 TCR-beta libraries contained longitudinal samples, technical triplicates, and paired CD4+ and CD8+ T-cell subsets that had been sorted. Study-wide conclusions, independent of this receptor: No identical CDR3 amino acid sequences were found to be shared among expanded clones across subjects, suggesting that TCR-beta repertoires were private in all groups. TCR clonal expansion was highest in HAM/TSP patients and lowest in MS patients, with MS patients falling below even healthy controls.

The sample's time point label, decoded: longitudinal time-point 1 (baseline). Healthy controls were blood bank volunteers in Maryland, USA. Unsorted PBMC libraries were generated from 2 million PBMCs stored in RNAlater at -80 °C until RNA extraction. Peripheral blood was subjected to Ficoll-Hypaque density gradient centrifugation to isolate PBMCs, which were then cryopreserved in liquid nitrogen. To synthesize cDNA, template-switch 5'RACE was performed with a primer carrying a 10-nucleotide random unique molecular identifier so that each TCR transcript was tagged. Every sequencing run yielded over 170 million TCR-beta sequences covering 15-18 subjects. The RNeasy kit was used to extract total RNA. The KAPA Real-time Library Amplification kit was used to amplify TCR-beta VDJ regions with primers targeting the TCR constant region and the 5'RACE anchor. Sample indexes and Illumina adaptors were added in a first PCR, after which library yield was increased in a second PCR. After Ampure bead purification, the roughly 650 bp TCR product was size-selected on a 2% E-gel SizeSelection system. Before pooling, library quality was assessed on a Bioanalyzer, concentration was determined with Qubit, and library quantification was performed with the Kapa Library Quantification kit. Paired-end 2 x 150 bp sequencing of the libraries was performed on an Illumina HiSeq 2500. To increase sequence diversity, about 25-30% phiX was spiked into each library pool. In the paper's pipeline: The quality-filtered reads were processed with the UMI-based MiGEC pipeline, whose error correction step removed more than 80% of the raw TCR sequences. IMGT germline references were used for aligning VDJ genes, and each clonotype was defined as a unique CDR3 amino acid sequence together with its V-J genes. Clonal expansion, Shannon diversity and CDR3 relatedness (CalcPairwiseDistances, ClusterSamples) were evaluated with VDJtools, and phylogenetic trees were built with CLCbio workbench. Expanded clones were defined as having at least 8 unique UMIs, based on coefficient-of-variation modelling across technical triplicates. TCRdb redid the processing of the public reads, applying fastp at Q25 and MiXCR, and retained in-frame beta chains. Rows with one shared CDR3 protein collapse into an entry with the most common genes and DNA. TCRdb, rather than the study authors, made the V and J calls. Across this sample there are approximately 53,000 distinct CDR3 sequences, with roughly 10% seen only once. Approximately 1.5% of the sample is taken by the ten largest.

This clonotype is medium-sized (0.01 to 0.1%) in terms of sample share. The clone's antigen remains unknown. Qualities for individual bases were not recorded, and no much larger clone is one base off. The germline V gene (reference sequence) supplies CDR1 DFQATT and CDR2 SNEGSKA. The cysteine opens and the phenylalanine closes a CDR3 of 13 amino acids. Kept here is only the CDR3 DNA, which spans 39 bases and is read in frame from base 1. Between the V and J ends, shortened by 3 bases and 2 bases respectively, the junction contains 8 bases. Sequencing was done on a sample of PBMCs. The V and J genes are TRBV20-1 and TRBJ2-4; TRBD1 is possibly the D segment (5 matching bases). This receptor was taken from a woman aged 40 to 50 in good health. CDR3 sequence: CSARGQTKNIQYF. Read as DNA, the sequence is TGCAGTGCTAGGGGGCAGACCAAAAACATTCAGTACTTC.